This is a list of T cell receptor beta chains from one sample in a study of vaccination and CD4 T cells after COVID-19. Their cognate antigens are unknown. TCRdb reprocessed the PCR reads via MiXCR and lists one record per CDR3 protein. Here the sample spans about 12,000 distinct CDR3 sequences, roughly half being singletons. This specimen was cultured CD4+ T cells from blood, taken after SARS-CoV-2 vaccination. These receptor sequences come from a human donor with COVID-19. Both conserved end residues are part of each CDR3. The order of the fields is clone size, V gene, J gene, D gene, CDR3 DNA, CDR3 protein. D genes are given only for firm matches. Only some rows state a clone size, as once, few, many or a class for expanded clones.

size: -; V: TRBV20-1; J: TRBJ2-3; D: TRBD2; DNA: TGCAGTGCTAGAGGGTCGCGGGGGGCCACAGATACGCAGTATTTT; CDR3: CSARGSRGATDTQYF
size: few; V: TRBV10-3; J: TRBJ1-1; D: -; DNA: TGTGCCATCAACACCGGACAGCTAAACACTGAAGCTTTCTTT; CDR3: CAINTGQLNTEAFF
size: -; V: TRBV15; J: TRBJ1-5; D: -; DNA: TGTGCCACCAGCAGAGTGGGGTTGAGGGGAAATAGCAATCAGCCCCAGCATTTT; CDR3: CATSRVGLRGNSNQPQHF
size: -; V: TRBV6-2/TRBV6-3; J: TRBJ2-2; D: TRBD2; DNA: TGTGCCAGCAGCAATCTAGCGGGGGGGCCCGGGGAGCTGTTTTTT; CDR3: CASSNLAGGPGELFF
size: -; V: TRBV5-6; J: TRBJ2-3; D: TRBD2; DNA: TGTGCCAGCAGCTTGGCCCCAGCGGGGGGGCCTTGGGATACGCAGTATTTT; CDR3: CASSLAPAGGPWDTQYF
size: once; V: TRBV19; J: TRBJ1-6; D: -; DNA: TGTGCCAGTAACAAGGAGCGGTGGATTAATTCACCCCTCCACTTT; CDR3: CASNKERWINSPLHF
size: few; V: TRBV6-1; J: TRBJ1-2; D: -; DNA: TGTGCCAGCAGTACACACGCCGGATATGGCTACACCTTC; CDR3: CASSTHAGYGYTF
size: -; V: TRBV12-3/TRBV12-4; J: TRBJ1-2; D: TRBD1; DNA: TGTGCCAGCGGACAGGGGCGGTATGGCTACACCTTC; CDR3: CASGQGRYGYTF
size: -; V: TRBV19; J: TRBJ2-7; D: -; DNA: TGTGCCAGTAGTGTCAGGGTCCTAGCCTACGAGCAGTACTTC; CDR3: CASSVRVLAYEQYF
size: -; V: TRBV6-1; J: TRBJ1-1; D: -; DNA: TGTGCCAGCAGTGAGGTTATTAGTCTGGGATCTGGCACTGAAGCTTTCTTT; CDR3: CASSEVISLGSGTEAFF
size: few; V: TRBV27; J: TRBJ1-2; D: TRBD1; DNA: TGTGCCAGCCGGGACAGGGAGGGTGGCTACACCTTC; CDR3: CASRDREGGYTF
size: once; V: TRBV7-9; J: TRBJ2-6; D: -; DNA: TGTGCCAGCAGCTATTCGAGTGGGCAGGGCTTTGGGGCCAACGTCCTGACTTTC; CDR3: CASSYSSGQGFGANVLTF
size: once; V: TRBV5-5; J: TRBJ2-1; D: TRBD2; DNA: TGTGCCAGCAGCCCACTACTAGCGTTCGAGCAGTTCTTC; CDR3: CASSPLLAFEQFF
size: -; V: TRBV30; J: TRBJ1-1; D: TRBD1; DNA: TGTGCCTGGACTCCGGGACAGAGGACTGAAGCTTTCTTT; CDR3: CAWTPGQRTEAFF
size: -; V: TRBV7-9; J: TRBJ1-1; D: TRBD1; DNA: TGTGCCAGCAGCTCACCAGGGGGGTTCACTGAAGCTTTCTTT; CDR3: CASSSPGGFTEAFF
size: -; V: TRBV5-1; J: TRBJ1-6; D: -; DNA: TGCGCCAGCAGCTTGGAACGGGCCTATAATTCACCCCTCCACTTT; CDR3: CASSLERAYNSPLHF
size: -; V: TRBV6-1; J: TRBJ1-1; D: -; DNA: TGTGCCGGATCAATTGGGGGGCCAGCTTTCTTT; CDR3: CAGSIGGPAFF
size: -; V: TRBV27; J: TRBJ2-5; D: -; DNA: TGTGCCAGCAGGGGGCCGGAAGTGGCCCAAGAGACCCAGTACTTC; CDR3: CASRGPEVAQETQYF
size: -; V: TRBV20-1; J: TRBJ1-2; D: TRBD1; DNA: TGCAGTGCTAGGGGGACAGGGTGGGACTATGGCTACACCTTC; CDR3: CSARGTGWDYGYTF
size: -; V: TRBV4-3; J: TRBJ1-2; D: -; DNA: TGCGCCAGCAGCCAAGTCCTTTCGGGCTCAATCCATGGCTACACCTTC; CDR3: CASSQVLSGSIHGYTF
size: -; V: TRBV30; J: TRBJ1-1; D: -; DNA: TGTGCCTGGAGTCCGGGGGCAACTGAAGCTTTCTTT; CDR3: CAWSPGATEAFF
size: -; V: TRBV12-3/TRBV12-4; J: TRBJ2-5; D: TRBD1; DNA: TGTGCCAGCAGTGAAGGGAGAGGGGGCGCGGAGACCCAGTACTTC; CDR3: CASSEGRGGAETQYF
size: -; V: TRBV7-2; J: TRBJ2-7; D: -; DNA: TGTGCCAGCACTGGGGCCGCCTACGAGCAGTACTTC; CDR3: CASTGAAYEQYF
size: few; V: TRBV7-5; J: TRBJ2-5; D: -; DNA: -; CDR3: CISVPEASGQGAETQYF
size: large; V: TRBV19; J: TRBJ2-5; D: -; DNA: TGTGCCAGTAGTTCTCGTGCAGGCCAAGAGACCCAGTACTTC; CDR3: CASSSRAGQETQYF
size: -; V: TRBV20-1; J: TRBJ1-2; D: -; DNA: TGCAGTGCTAGGTCTTTGGATGGCCAGCCAGCTAACTATGGCTACACCTTC; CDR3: CSARSLDGQPANYGYTF
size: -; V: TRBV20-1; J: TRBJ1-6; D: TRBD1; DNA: TGCAGTGCTAGCATCCCGGGACAGCGGAATTCACCCCTCCACTTT; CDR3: CSASIPGQRNSPLHF
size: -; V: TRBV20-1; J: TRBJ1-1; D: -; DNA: TGCAGTGCTAGGTGGGATCCCAACACTGAAGCTTTCTTT; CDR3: CSARWDPNTEAFF
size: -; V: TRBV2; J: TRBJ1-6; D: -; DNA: TGTGCCAGCAGTGAAAGCGGGGAATATTCACCCCTCCACTTT; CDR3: CASSESGEYSPLHF
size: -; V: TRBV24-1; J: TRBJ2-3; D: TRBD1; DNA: TGTGCCACCAGTGACCGGACAGGGGGGGCTTTAGATACGCAGTATTTT; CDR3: CATSDRTGGALDTQYF
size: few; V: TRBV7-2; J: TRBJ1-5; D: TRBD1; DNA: TGTGCCAGCAGCGGGGACAGGACCTTTAATCAGCCCCAGCATTTT; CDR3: CASSGDRTFNQPQHF
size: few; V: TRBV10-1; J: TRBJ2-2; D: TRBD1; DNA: TGCGCCAGCACGCCGGGACAGGGGGCTACCCCAGCCGGGGAGCTGTTTTTT; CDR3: CASTPGQGATPAGELFF
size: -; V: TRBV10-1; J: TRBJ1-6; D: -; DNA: TGCGCCAGCATTGGGTCACCCCTCCACTTT; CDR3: CASIGSPLHF
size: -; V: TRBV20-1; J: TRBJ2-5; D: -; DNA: TGCAGCGTTGCACAGAGTTTCCAAGAGACCCAGTACTTC; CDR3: CSVAQSFQETQYF
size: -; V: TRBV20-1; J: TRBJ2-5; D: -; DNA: TGCAGTGCTACCGGGGTCACAGAGACCCAGTACTTC; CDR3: CSATGVTETQYF
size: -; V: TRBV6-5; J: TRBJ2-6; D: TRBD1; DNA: TGTGCCAGCAGTTCCGCCGGGACAGGGGGACATGGGGCCAACGTCCTGACTTTC; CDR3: CASSSAGTGGHGANVLTF
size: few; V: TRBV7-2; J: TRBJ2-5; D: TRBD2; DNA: TGTGCCAGCAGCTTAGTCCCAAACTCCCCTACTAGCGGAGTGACCCAGTACTTC; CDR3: CASSLVPNSPTSGVTQYF
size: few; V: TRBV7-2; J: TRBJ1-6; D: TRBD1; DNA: TGTGCCAGCAGCTTAGCCCCAGGGGGCTGGGATAATTCACCCCTCCACTTT; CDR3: CASSLAPGGWDNSPLHF
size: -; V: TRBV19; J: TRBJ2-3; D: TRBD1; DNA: TGTGCCAGTAGTTGGACAGGTACAATCGGCACAGATACGCAGTATTTT; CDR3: CASSWTGTIGTDTQYF
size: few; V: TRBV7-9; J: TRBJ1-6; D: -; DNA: TGTGCCAGCAGCAGCTCCTATAATTCACCCCTCCACTTT; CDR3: CASSSSYNSPLHF
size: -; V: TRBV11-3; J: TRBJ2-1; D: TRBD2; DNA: TGTGCCAGCAGCTTAAACGGGGGGGACTACAATGAGCAGTTCTTC; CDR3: CASSLNGGDYNEQFF
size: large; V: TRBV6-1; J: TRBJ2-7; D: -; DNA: TGTGCCAGCAGTGGGGGGGGCGTGGCCGTCTACGAGCAGTACTTC; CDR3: CASSGGGVAVYEQYF
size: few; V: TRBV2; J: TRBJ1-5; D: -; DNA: TGTGCCAGTAATATGGTCGGACGAGGACAGCCCCAGCATTTT; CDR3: CASNMVGRGQPQHF
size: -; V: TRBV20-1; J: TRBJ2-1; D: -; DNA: TGCAGTGCAAATAGGTGGGGGTTAGGGGGGCCTGGCAATGAGCAGTTCTTC; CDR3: CSANRWGLGGPGNEQFF
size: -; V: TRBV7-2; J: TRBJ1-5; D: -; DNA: TGTGCCAGCAGCTTAGACCCCAAGGGTCAGCCCCAGCATTTT; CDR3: CASSLDPKGQPQHF
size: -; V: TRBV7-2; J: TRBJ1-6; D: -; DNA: TGTGCCAGCAGCTTTAGGACTCAAACGGGGTATTCACCCCTCCACTTT; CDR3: CASSFRTQTGYSPLHF
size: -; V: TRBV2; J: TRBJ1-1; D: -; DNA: TGTGCCAGCAGTATCAGGGGCCTTGGGTCGCCTTTCTTT; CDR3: CASSIRGLGSPFF
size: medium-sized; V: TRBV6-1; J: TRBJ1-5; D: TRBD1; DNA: TGTGCCAGCAGAACCGGGACAGGGGGCGTCGGTGGCAATCAGCCCCAGCATTTT; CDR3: CASRTGTGGVGGNQPQHF
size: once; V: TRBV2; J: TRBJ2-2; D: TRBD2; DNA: TGTGCCAGCAGTGAATTGGCTAGCGGGGGGACCGGGGAGCTGTTTTTT; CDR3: CASSELASGGTGELFF
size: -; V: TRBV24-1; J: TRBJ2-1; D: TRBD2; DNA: TGTGCCACCAGTGATTTGGCTAGCGGGTCCTACAATGAGCAGTTCTTC; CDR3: CATSDLASGSYNEQFF
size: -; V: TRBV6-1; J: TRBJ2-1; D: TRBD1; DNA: TGTGCCAGCACCAAGGACAGGTCTTACAATGAGCAGTTCTTC; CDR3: CASTKDRSYNEQFF